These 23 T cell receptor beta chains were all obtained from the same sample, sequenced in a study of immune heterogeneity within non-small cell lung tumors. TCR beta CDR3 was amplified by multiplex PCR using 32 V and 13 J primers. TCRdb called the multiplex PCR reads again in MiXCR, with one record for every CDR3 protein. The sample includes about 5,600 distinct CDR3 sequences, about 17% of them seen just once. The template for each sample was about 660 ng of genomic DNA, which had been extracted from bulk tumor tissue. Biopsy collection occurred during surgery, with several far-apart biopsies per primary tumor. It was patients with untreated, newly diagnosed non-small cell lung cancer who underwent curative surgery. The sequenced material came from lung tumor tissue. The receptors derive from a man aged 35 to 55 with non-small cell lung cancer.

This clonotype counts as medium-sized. The CDR3 region is CASSLQGGNSPLHF. The CDR3 bases are TGTGCCAGCAGTTTACAGGGAGGCAATTCACCCCTCCACTTT. The gene calls are TRBV12-3 or TRBV12-4 and TRBJ1-6; D is possibly TRBD1 (5 bases). V lost 2 bases and J 7 bases, leaving 9 bases between the germline ends. There are 14 residues in the CDR3.

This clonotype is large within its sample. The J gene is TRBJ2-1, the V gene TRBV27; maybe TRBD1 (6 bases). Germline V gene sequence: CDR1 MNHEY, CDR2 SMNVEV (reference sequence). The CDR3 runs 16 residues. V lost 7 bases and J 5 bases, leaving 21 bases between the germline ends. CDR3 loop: CASTRGYRQDNNEQFF. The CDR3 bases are TGTGCCAGCACAAGGGGATACAGACAGGATAACAATGAGCAGTTCTTC.

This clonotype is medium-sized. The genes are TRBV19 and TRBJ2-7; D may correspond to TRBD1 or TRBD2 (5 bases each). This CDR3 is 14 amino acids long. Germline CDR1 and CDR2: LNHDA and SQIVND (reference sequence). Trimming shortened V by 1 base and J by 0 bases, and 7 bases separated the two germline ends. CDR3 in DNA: TGTGCCAGTAGTATAGGGGGGACCTCCTACGAGCAGTACTTC. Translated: CASSIGGTSYEQYF.

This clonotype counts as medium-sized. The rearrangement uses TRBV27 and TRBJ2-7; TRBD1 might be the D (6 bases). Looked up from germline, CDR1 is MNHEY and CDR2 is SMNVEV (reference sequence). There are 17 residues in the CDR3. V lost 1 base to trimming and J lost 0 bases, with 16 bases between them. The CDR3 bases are TGTGCCAGCAGTTTATATGTGACAGGAACGAGCTCCTACGAGCAGTACTTC. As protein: CASSLYVTGTSSYEQYF.

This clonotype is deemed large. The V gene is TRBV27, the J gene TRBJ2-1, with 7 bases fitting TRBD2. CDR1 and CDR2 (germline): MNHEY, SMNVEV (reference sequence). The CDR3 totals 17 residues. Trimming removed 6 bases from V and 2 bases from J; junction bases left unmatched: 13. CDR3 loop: CASSLASQGLAYNEQFF. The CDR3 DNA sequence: TGTGCCAGCAGCCTTGCCTCCCAAGGACTAGCCTACAATGAGCAGTTCTTC.

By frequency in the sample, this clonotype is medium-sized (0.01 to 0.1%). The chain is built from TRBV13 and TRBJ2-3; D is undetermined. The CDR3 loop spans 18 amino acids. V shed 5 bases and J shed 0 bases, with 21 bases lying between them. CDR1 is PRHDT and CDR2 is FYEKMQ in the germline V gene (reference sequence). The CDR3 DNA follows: TGTGCCAGCAGCCCCCCCTCGATGCAGCGATCTAGCACAGATACGCAGTATTTT. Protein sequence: CASSPPSMQRSSTDTQYF. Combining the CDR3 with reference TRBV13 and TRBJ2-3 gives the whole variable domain AAGVIQSPRHLIKEKRETATLKCYPIPRHDTVYWYQQGPGQDPQFLISFYEKMQSDKGSIPDRFSAQQFSDYHSELNMSSLELGDSALYFCASSPPSMQRSSTDTQYFGPGTRLTVL.

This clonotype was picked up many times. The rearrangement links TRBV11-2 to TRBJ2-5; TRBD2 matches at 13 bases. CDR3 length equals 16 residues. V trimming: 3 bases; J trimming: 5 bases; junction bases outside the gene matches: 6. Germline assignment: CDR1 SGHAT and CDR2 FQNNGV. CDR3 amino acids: CASSFSTSGGQETQYF. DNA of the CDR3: TGTGCCAGCAGCTTCTCGACTAGCGGGGGGCAGGAGACCCAGTACTTC. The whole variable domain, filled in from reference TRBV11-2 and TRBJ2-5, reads EAGVAQSPRYKIIEKRQSVAFWCNPISGHATLYWYQQILGQGPKLLIQFQNNGVVDDSQLPKDRFSAERLKGVDSTLKIQPAKLEDSAVYLCASSFSTSGGQETQYFGPGTRLLVL.

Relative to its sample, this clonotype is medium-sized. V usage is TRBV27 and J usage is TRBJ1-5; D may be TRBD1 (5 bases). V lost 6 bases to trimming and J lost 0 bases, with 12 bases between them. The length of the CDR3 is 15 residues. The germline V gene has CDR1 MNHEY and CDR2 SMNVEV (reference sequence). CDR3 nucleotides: TGTGCCAGCAGCCCGGGACCGTCTAGCAATCAGCCCCAGCATTTT. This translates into CASSPGPSSNQPQHF.

The CDR3 reads CSAISPGGETQYF. DNA of the CDR3: TGCAGTGCCATAAGCCCGGGAGGGGAGACCCAGTACTTC. This sequence joins TRBV20-1 and TRBJ2-5; TRBD2 matches 8 bases. Germline V CDR1 and CDR2: DFQATT, SNEGSKA (reference sequence). This CDR3 is built from 13 residues. Losses at the gene ends were 6 bases for V and 5 bases for J; bases not matched to a gene: 8.

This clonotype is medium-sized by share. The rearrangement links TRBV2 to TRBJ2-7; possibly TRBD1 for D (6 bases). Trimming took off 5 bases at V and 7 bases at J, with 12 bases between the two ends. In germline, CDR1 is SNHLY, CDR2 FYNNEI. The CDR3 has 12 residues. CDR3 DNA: TGTGCCAGCAGTCAAAACAGGGATGAGCAGTACTTC. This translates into CASSQNRDEQYF.

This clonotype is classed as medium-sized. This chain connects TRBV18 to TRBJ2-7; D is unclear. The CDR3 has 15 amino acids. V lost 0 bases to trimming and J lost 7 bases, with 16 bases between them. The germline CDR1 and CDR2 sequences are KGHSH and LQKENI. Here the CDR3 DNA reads TGTGCCAGCTCACCACCTTTTCCCCAGGCTGGGGAGCAGTACTTC. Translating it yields CASSPPFPQAGEQYF.

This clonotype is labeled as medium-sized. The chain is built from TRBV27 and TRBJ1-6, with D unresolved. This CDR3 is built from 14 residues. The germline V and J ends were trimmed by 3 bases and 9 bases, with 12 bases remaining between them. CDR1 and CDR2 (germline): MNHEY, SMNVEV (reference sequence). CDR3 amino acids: CASSFLSTGSPLHF. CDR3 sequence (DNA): TGTGCCAGCAGTTTTTTGTCTACTGGTTCACCCCTCCACTTT.

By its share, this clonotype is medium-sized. The CDR3 nucleotides are TGTGCCAGCACAGGACCATCTGGAAACACCATATATTTT. It encodes CASTGPSGNTIYF. The chain employs TRBV6-1 and TRBJ1-3, with D hard to call. Trimming removed 7 bases from V and 1 base from J, with 8 bases in between. The CDR3 sequence is 13 residues long. The germline V gene encodes CDR1 MNHNS and CDR2 SASEGT.

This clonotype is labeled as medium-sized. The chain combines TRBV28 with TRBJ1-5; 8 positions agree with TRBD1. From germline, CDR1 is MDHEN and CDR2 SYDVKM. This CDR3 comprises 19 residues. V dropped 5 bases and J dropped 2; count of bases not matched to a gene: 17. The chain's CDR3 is CASSNRDRFSAEGNQPQHF. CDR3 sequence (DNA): TGTGCCAGCAGTAATAGGGACAGGTTCTCGGCGGAGGGCAATCAGCCCCAGCATTTT.

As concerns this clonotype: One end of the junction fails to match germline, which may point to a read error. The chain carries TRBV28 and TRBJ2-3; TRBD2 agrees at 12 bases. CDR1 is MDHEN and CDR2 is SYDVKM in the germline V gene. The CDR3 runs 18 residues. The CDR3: CASGLTSGGSTSADTQYF. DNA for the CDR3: TGTGCCAGCGGTTTAACTAGCGGGGGGTCAACTAGCGCAGATACGCAGTATTTT.

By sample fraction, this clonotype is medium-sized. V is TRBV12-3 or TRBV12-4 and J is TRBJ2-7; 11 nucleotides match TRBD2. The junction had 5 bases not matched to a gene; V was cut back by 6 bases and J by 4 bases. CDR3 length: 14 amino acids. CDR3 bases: TGTGCCAGCAGCGTAGCGGGGGGGCCGTACGAGCAGTACTTC. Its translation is CASSVAGGPYEQYF.

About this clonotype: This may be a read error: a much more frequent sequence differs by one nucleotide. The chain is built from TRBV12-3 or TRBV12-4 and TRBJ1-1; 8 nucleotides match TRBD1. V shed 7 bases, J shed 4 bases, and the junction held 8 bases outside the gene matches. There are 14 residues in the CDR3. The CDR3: CASTRGRVSTEAFF. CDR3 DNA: TGTGCCAGCACCAGGGGGCGGGTGAGCACTGAAGCTTTCTTT.

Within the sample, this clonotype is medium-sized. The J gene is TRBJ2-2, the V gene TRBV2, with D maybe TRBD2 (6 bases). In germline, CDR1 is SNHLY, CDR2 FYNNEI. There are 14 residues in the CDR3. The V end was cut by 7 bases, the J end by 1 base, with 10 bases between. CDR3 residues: CASIVGGNTGELFF. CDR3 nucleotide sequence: TGTGCCAGCATCGTGGGGGGGAACACCGGGGAGCTGTTTTTT.

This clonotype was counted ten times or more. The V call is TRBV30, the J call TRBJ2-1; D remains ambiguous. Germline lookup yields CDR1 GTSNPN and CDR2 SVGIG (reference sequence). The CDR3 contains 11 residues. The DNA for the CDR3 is TGTGCTTCTTTGTGGGGCAATGAGCAGTTCTTC. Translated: CASLWGNEQFF.

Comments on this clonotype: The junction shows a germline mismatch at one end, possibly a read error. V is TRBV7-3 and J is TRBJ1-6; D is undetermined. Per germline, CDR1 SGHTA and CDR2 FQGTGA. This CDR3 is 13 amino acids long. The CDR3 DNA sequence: TGTGCCAGCAGCTTAGAAATCAATCCACCCCTCCAATTT. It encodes CASSLEINPPLQF.

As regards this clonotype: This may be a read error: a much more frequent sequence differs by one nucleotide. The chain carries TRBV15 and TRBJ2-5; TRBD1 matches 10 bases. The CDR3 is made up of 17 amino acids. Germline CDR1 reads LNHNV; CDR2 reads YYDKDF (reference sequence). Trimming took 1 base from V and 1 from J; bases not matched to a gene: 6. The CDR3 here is CATSRGQGAHSQETQYF. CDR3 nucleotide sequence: TGTGCCACCAGCAGAGGACAGGGGGCCCATTCCCAAGAGACCCAGTACTTC.

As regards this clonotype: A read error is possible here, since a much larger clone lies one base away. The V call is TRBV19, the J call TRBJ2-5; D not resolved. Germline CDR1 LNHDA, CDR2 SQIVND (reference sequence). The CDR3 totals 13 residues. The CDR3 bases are TGTTCCAGTAGCCCCTCGTACCAAGAGACCCAGTACTTC. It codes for CSSSPSYQETQYF.

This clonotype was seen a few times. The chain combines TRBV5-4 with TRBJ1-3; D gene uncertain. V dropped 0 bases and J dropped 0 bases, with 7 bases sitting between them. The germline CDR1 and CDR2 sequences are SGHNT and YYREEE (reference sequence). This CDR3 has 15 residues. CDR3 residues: CASSLGARSGNTIYF. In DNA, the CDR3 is TGTGCCAGCAGCTTGGGGGCCCGCTCTGGAAACACCATATATTTT.